This record looks at one T cell receptor (beta chain) sequence and its context. From germline, CDR1 is SGHNT and CDR2 YYREEE (reference sequence). This CDR3 spans 14 amino acids. V lost 1 base to trimming and J lost 9 bases, with 17 bases between them. This entry belongs to a study of blood T cell repertoires in COVID-19. Across the study: Samples of COVID-19 (acute and convalescent) were obtained from the United States, Italy and Spain. The analysed material was cDNA or gDNA that came from T cells, B-cell-depleted T cells, or PBMCs.

Here immunoSEQ multiplex PCR was the method, and the copy in TCRdb shows in-frame clones only, minus some. Of about 31,000 clones in the sample, over 75% were seen once. The specimen was peripheral blood. The sequence came from a man aged 80 or over with acute or convalescent COVID-19. The chain employs TRBV5-4 and TRBJ2-7, with TRBD1 as a possible D gene (5 bases). The chain's CDR3 is CASSLNRIAEVQYF. The DNA of the CDR3 is TGTGCCAGCAGCTTGAACAGGATTGCTGAGGTGCAGTACTTC.